This T cell receptor beta chain was identified during a study of PD-1 blockade in classical Hodgkin lymphoma. The data were produced by immunoSEQ multiplex PCR, yet TCRdb's version contains in-frame clones alone and is incomplete. The repertoire holds 35,000 to 40,000 clones, around 90% seen once, with 6.5% to 9.5% in the top ten. Every patient relapsed after autologous stem cell transplantation, and brentuximab vedotin exposure varied. The CDR3 is 17 residues long. Germline CDR1 and CDR2: MNHEY and SMNVEV (reference sequence). V was clipped by 4 bases and J by 2 bases; unmatched bases: 11. The TCR was taken from a human donor with classical Hodgkin lymphoma. The rearrangement links TRBV27 to TRBJ2-3; TRBD2 matches at 8 bases. Source: peripheral blood mononuclear cells (PBMCs), taken before the second cycle of nivolumab. CDR3 nucleotides: TGTGCCAGCAGTTCACATGTGGCTAGCGGGTACACAGATACGCAGTATTTT. It is translated as CASSSHVASGYTDTQYF.